The 10 T cell receptor beta chains reported below all come from one sample, sequenced in a study of beta chain features in type 1 diabetes. Expressed TCRB transcripts were sequenced, since all the RNA that had been isolated was reverse transcribed. Method: immunoSEQ multiplex PCR; TCRdb's copy keeps in-frame clones and lacks some. This sample has about 140,000 clones, with approximately 10% found just once. Sequenced: central memory CD4+ T cells from blood. The receptors come from a woman aged 35 to 49 in good health.

The J gene is TRBJ2-3, the V gene TRBV12-5; D unclear. With 0 bases removed from V and 5 bases from J, the gap between germline ends came to 6 bases. This CDR3 region has 13 residues. CDR1 is LGHNT and CDR2 is FRNRAP in the germline V gene. This chain's CDR3 is CASGLVQVDTQYF. For the CDR3, the DNA is TGTGCTAGTGGTTTGGTACAAGTAGATACGCAGTATTTT.

This clone has just a few counts. V gene TRBV25-1 combines with J gene TRBJ1-3; possible D gene TRBD1, 6 bases. The germline V and J ends were trimmed by 5 bases and 0 bases, with 17 bases remaining between them. This CDR3 has 17 residues. The germline gives CDR1 MGHDK, CDR2 SYGVNS. The CDR3 loop reads CASSLMMGRGSGNTIYF. DNA of the CDR3: TGTGCCAGCAGTTTAATGATGGGCAGGGGCTCTGGAAACACCATATATTTT.

The V gene is TRBV27, the J gene TRBJ1-5, with D perhaps TRBD1 (6 bases). The germline CDR1 and CDR2 sequences are MNHEY and SMNVEV (reference sequence). The CDR3 is made up of 14 amino acids. V gave up 6 bases and J gave up 0 bases, with 9 bases separating them. CDR3: CASSRGASNQPQHF. The CDR3 region has the DNA TGTGCCAGCAGCCGGGGGGCTAGCAATCAGCCCCAGCATTTT.

The chain couples TRBV7-6 to TRBJ2-2; a possible D gene is TRBD1 (5 bases). Trimming shortened V by 5 bases and J by 3 bases, and 13 bases separated the two germline ends. The CDR3 sequence is 15 residues long. Per the germline V gene, CDR1 is SGHVS and CDR2 is FNYEAQ. CDR3 residues: CASSPSDIYTGELFF. CDR3 DNA: TGTGCCAGCAGCCCCTCGGACATCTACACCGGGGAGCTGTTTTTT.

This clone was seen a few times. The rearrangement uses TRBV5-6 and TRBJ2-3; 7 nucleotides line up with TRBD2. The ends lost 4 bases at V and 7 bases at J; junction bases unmatched: 6. The CDR3 extends over 13 amino acids. The V gene's germline CDR1 is SGHDT and CDR2 YYEEEE. CDR3 sequence reads: CASSPGTIHTQYF. The CDR3 nucleotides read TGTGCCAGCAGCCCCGGGACTATTCATACGCAGTATTTT.

The rearrangement joins TRBV25-1 to TRBJ2-3; 9 bases agree with TRBD1. From germline, CDR1 is MGHDK and CDR2 SYGVNS. The trim removed 1 base at V and 4 bases at J, leaving 12 bases unmatched. The CDR3 runs 18 residues. The CDR3, as DNA: TGTGCCAGCAGTGAATGGGCGGGACAGGGAGGACAGGCAGATACGCAGTATTTT. Translating gives CASSEWAGQGGQADTQYF. The complete variable domain, with remaining parts taken from reference TRBV25-1 and TRBJ2-3, reads EADIYQTPRYLVIGTGKKITLECSQTMGHDKMYWYQQDPGMELHLIHYSYGVNSTEKGDLSSESTVSRIRTEHFPLTLESARPSHTSQYLCASSEWAGQGGQADTQYFGPGTRLTVL.

This clone was picked up a small number of times. The DNA for the CDR3 is TGTGCCAGCAGCCCAGGACAGAACTACGAGCAGTACTTC. This sequence encodes CASSPGQNYEQYF. The chain joins TRBV5-4 to TRBJ2-7; possible D gene TRBD1, 6 bases. The CDR3 has 13 amino acids. Germline V lookup: CDR1 SGHNT, CDR2 YYREEE (reference sequence). Trimming stripped 4 bases from V and 3 bases from J, with 11 bases between.

V gene TRBV11-2 combines with J gene TRBJ2-5; D gene unclear. The CDR3 runs 14 residues. The germline V gene encodes CDR1 SGHAT and CDR2 FQNNGV. V lost 1 base and J lost 2, with 8 bases in between. CDR3 in DNA: TGTGCCAGCAGCTTAGGAGTACTGCAAGAGACCCAGTACTTC. It is translated as CASSLGVLQETQYF. The variable domain in full, completed from reference TRBV11-2 and TRBJ2-5, reads EAGVAQSPRYKIIEKRQSVAFWCNPISGHATLYWYQQILGQGPKLLIQFQNNGVVDDSQLPKDRFSAERLKGVDSTLKIQPAKLEDSAVYLCASSLGVLQETQYFGPGTRLLVL.

The sample holds a few counts of this clone. This chain connects TRBV29-1 to TRBJ1-2; the D gene is possibly TRBD1 (5 bases). Germline-derived CDR1 and CDR2 are SQVTM and ANQGSEA. V was shortened by 6 bases and J by 4 bases, with 15 bases between the two germline ends. This CDR3 spans 13 amino acids. CDR3 coding DNA: TGCAGCGTCATCATCAGGGTAGGCTATGGCTACACCTTC. This encodes CSVIIRVGYGYTF.

This chain joins TRBV19 and TRBJ2-1; TRBD2 is a possible D gene (7 bases). This CDR3 spans 14 amino acids. The germline CDR1 and CDR2 sequences are LNHDA and SQIVND (reference sequence). Trimming shortened V by 1 base and J by 6 bases, and 10 bases separated the two germline ends. CDR3 region: CASSIGGGLNEQFF. In DNA form, the CDR3 reads TGTGCCAGTAGTATAGGGGGGGGCCTCAATGAGCAGTTCTTC.